This T cell receptor (beta chain) was captured by sequencing in a study of blood T cell repertoires in COVID-19. Background on the study: COVID-19 samples, acute and convalescent, were from the United States, Italy and Spain. Sample material is recorded as cDNA or gDNA derived from T cells, B-cell-depleted T cells, or PBMCs.

Original methodology: Using reference gene primer amplification, nucleated cell counts were estimated. Sequencing was performed with immunoSEQ multiplex PCR; in TCRdb, only in-frame clones are kept and a portion is missing. V, J and clone size were drawn from that table, and D and trimming were deduced from the DNA. The sample records about 220,000 clones, over 75% being singletons. The CDR3 sequence is 19 residues long. CDR1 and CDR2 (germline): SGHTS, YDEGEE. V gave up 4 bases and J gave up 0 bases; unmatched junction bases: 14. This clone appeared a few times. The Seattle patients, enrolled during active infection, were followed longitudinally.

The chain recombines TRBV5-8 with TRBJ1-2, with TRBD1 identical over 11 bases. This clonotype was obtained from a woman in her seventies with COVID-19, enrolled during active disease. The sequenced sample consisted of peripheral blood. CDR3 amino acids: CASSLDGTGGIESNYGYTF. In nucleotides, the CDR3 is TGTGCCAGCAGCCTAGACGGGACAGGGGGTATCGAATCTAACTATGGCTACACCTTC.